This T cell receptor (beta chain) was recorded in a study of control samples from healthy donors and cancer patients. CDR1 and CDR2 from the germline V gene are SNHLY and FYNNEI. This CDR3 has 14 residues. V lost 7 bases and J lost 3, with 12 bases in between. Using immunoSEQ multiplex PCR, the repertoire was profiled, and TCRdb retains in-frame clones only, with some absent. Of fewer than 100,000 clones listed, more than 75% were seen once; the top ten hold approximately 2%. The sequence came from a man aged 55 to 70 in good health. The gene calls are TRBV2 and TRBJ2-2; D is undetermined. The sample consisted of blood. CDR3 protein: CASTLGRDTGELFF. The CDR3 coding sequence is TGTGCCAGCACCCTCGGCCGGGACACCGGGGAGCTGTTTTTT.